This TCR beta chain came from a study of vaccination effects on CD4 cells after COVID-19 (dated by TCRdb to the early 2020s). Regarding the complete study: Two doses of either the BNT162b2 or the mRNA-1273 mRNA SARS-CoV-2 vaccine were administered to participants. SARS-CoV-2 spike-specific CD4+ TCR repertoires from before and after mRNA vaccination were compared in COVID-19 convalescent patients and in infection-naive vaccine recipients. Altogether, roughly 10 COVID-19 convalescent patients and several SARS-CoV-2-naive healthy vaccine recipients made up the full study. The Oncomine TCR Beta short-read assay on an Illumina iSeq 100 was used to sequence cultures from other donors in the study.

The ViraFEST assay stimulated PBMC with viral peptide pools and then used TCR sequencing to identify antigen-specific CD4+ T cell clonotypes by expansion. After more than 9 days of culture, CD4+ T cells were isolated with the EasySep CD4+ T cell isolation kit. Healthy vaccine recipients had no prior SARS-CoV-2 infection, confirmed by negative nucleocapsid antibodies before and after vaccination. Each well held roughly 2.2 million PBMC cultured in IMDM containing roughly 4.9% human AB serum, 8 to 10 IU/ml IL-2 and gentamicin, along with 8 to 10 ug/ml peptides. Half of the culture medium was replaced with fresh IL-2-containing medium on days 3 and 7. Unless noted otherwise, every peptide stimulation condition was cultured in triplicate wells. PBMC were separated from whole blood using Ficoll-Paque Plus gradient centrifugation and were then either cryopreserved at -140C or used fresh. The overlapping peptide pools covered the spike proteins of SARS-CoV-2 and of the common cold coronaviruses HCoV-NL63, HCoV-OC43 and HCoV-229E. Genomic DNA was extracted from cultured CD4+ T cells with the QIAamp micro DNA kit.

What the work shows at the level of the full study, not this receptor alone: Among healthy vaccine recipients, nearly all vaccine-induced clones were SARS-CoV-2 mono-reactive, and only 1 of 255 was cross-reactive with common cold coronaviruses. Only a small number of convalescent patients were included, and no early post-infection timepoints were available, which limited the study. Marked clonal contraction was observed in both infection-induced and vaccine-induced clones at late post-vaccination timepoints, consistent with waning T cell responses.

With regard to this clone: It lacks a known antigen. No per-base quality is available; no much larger clone lies one base away.

The CDR3 sequence holds 13 residues, the cysteine and phenylalanine included. The sequence is cut down to CDR3 DNA, 39 bases in frame from base 1. Libraries were prepared through the immunoSEQ multiplex PCR assay. DNA from the CD4+ T cells that had been cultured and isolated underwent TCR beta CDR3 sequencing. Processing in the source paper ran as follows. Non-productive TCR sequences were removed and reads were trimmed to the CDR3 region, keeping CDR3s of at least 7 amino acids. The MANAFEST web app was used to identify antigen-specific clonotypes by comparing expansion in peptide wells with expansion in reference cultures. For clones to be considered positive, expansion at FDR<0.05 versus reference and all other wells, an odds ratio above 5, and a frequency above 0.1% in two replicate wells were required. A clonotype was called cross-reactive if it was significantly expanded both in SARS-CoV-2 spike wells and in at least one common cold coronavirus spike condition. CDR3 similarity was assessed by Levenshtein distance using the stringdist R package, and unrooted trees were constructed with ape in R 3.6.1. TCRdb holds this immuneACCESS table with in-frame rearrangements only. Some clones are missing; in checked studies, unresolved V genes explain under half, and the rest has no known cause. The V and J calls and clone size were taken over from that table, and D and trimming were inferred from the DNA. The sample table shows tens of thousands of clones, and 73% are seen once. The top ten hold roughly 12% of the sample.

The material sequenced was CD4+ T cells from PBMCs cultured with HCoV-229E spike peptides, taken before COVID-19 vaccination. The sample's cell subset or site label, in plain terms: HCoV-229E spike overlapping peptide pool stimulation. The chain is encoded by TRBV12-2 joined to TRBJ2-7. TRBV12-2 is assigned pseudogene status. The sequence was obtained from a human donor who received a COVID-19 vaccine. The DNA sequence follows: TGTGCAAGTCGCTTAGAGGGCCAGGCTGTGCAGTACTTC. Protein translation: CASRLEGQAVQYF.